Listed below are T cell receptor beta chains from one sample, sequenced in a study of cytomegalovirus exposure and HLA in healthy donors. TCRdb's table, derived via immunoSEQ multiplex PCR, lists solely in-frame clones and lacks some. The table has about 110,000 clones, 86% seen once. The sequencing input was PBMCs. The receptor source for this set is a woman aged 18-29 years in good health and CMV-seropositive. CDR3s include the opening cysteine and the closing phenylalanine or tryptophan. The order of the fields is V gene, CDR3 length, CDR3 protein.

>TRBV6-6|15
CASSHGTGRNQPQHF
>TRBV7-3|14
CASSLGIEGSGYTF
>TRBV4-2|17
CASRQRTGGIAGDTQYF
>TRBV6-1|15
CAGGQAISGANVLTF
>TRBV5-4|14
CASSRTGSNEKLFF
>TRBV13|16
CASRSGQGAGANVLTF
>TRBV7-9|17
CASSFLTGGLGANVLTF
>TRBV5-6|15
CASSSEPGLGYEQYF
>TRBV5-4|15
CASSDRTGWDYGYTF
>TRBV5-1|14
CASTPADRNTEAFF
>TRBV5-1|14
CASSSTGSGEKLFF
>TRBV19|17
CASSIVRLAGDTGELFF
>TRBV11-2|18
CASSLDLAASGRASEQFF
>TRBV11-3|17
CASSLDHGASSYNEQFF
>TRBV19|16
CASARRPGQGAGEQFF
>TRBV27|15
CASRPSGGLNTEAFF
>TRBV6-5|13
CASSFGRADTQYF
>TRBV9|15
CASSPRTGPSYEQYF
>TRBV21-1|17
CASTEGVSGGSTGELFF
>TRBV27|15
CASSPVAGAYNEQFF
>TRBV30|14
CAWSGRLAADTQYF
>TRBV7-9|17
CASSLRGGQGASYEQYF
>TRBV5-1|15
CARQTGHLKNQPQHF
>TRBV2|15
CASSGWLAEDNEQFF
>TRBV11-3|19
CASSFNLALAGPNTGELFF
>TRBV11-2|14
CASSPGQGFGEQYF
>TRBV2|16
CASSGPGQGAVYEQYF
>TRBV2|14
CASRGDLGKNIQYF
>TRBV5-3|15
CARSSGSGRRETQYF